The 21 T cell receptor beta chains reported below all come from one sample, sequenced in a study of blood T cell repertoires in COVID-19 (TCRdb year 2020). Libraries were constructed by the immunoSEQ multiplex PCR assay. This is the immuneACCESS table as TCRdb keeps it, with only in-frame sequences that have V and J called. A part of the clones is gone; compared with another copy, unresolved V genes explain less than half, and the rest is unexplained. A total of about 64,000 clones appear in this sample, around 83% of them only once. The ten largest account for approximately 5.6% of the sample. The sequencing sample was made of peripheral blood. These receptors originate from a woman aged 60-75 years with acute or convalescent COVID-19.

The V and J genes are TRBV9 and TRBJ2-3; 10 positions match TRBD2. V shed 0 bases, J shed 5 bases, and the junction held 6 bases outside the gene matches. This CDR3 comprises 16 residues. Germline CDR1 and CDR2: SGDLS and YYNGEE. CDR3 DNA: TGTGCCAGCAGCGTAGCTCTAGCGGGGGTGGGAGATACGCAGTATTTT. Translating gives CASSVALAGVGDTQYF.

This rearrangement joins TRBV4-1 to TRBJ2-7; maybe TRBD2 (6 bases). CDR1 MGHRA and CDR2 YSYEKL come from the germline V gene. The ends were cut back, 1 base at V and 0 bases at J, with 10 bases in the middle. The CDR3 is 15 residues long. CDR3 in amino acids: CASSQVAGISYEQYF. The CDR3 nucleotides are TGCGCCAGCAGCCAAGTGGCGGGAATCTCCTACGAGCAGTACTTC.

The CDR3 DNA reads TGTGCCAGCAGCCTCTCGACAGGTTCCTACAATGAGCAGTTCTTC. Translated: CASSLSTGSYNEQFF. V gene TRBV7-8 combines with J gene TRBJ2-1; D might be TRBD1 (6 bases). Germline V gene lookup returns CDR1 SGHVS and CDR2 FQNEAQ. The CDR3 has 15 residues. V lost 5 bases to trimming and J lost 1 base, with 12 bases between them.

This clone occurred a few times. The chain links TRBV5-1 to TRBJ1-3, with 7 nucleotides matching TRBD1. The length of the CDR3 is 15 residues. V trimming: 3 bases; J trimming: 2 bases; junction bases outside the gene matches: 5. The germline V gene has CDR1 SGHRS and CDR2 YFSETQ. The CDR3 sequence is CASSSTGIAGNTIYF. The CDR3 DNA follows: TGCGCCAGCAGCTCGACAGGGATTGCTGGAAACACCATATATTTT.

The chain links TRBV9 to TRBJ1-2; 7 bases line up with TRBD1. Germline loops: CDR1 SGDLS, CDR2 YYNGEE. The CDR3 contains 14 residues. The junction had 10 bases not matched to a gene; V was cut back by 2 bases and J by 9 bases. CDR3 sequence: CASSVLGQQLRYTF. CDR3 coding DNA: TGTGCCAGCAGCGTCCTGGGACAGCAGCTTCGCTACACCTTC.

The CDR3 DNA follows: TGTGCCAGCAGCTTGACGAGGCGGGCGTTCCGTCTTTCTTTCTTT. The encoded protein is CASSLTRRAFRLSFF. The chain combines TRBV5-6 with TRBJ1-1; D unclear. Germline CDR1 SGHDT, CDR2 YYEEEE. V dropped 1 base and J dropped 12 bases, with 22 bases sitting between them. The CDR3 spans 15 residues.

V gene TRBV4-1 combines with J gene TRBJ1-5; a weak D match, TRBD1 (5 bases). Germline values: CDR1 MGHRA, CDR2 YSYEKL. This CDR3 is 16 amino acids long. V lost 8 bases to trimming and J lost 0 bases, with 17 bases between them. CDR3: CASGQQDQGSNQPQHF. The CDR3 nucleotides read TGCGCCAGCGGGCAACAAGATCAGGGTAGCAATCAGCCCCAGCATTTT.

The chain combines TRBV5-1 with TRBJ1-5; 7 bases map to TRBD1. This CDR3 is built from 15 residues. J was trimmed by 6 bases and V by 4 bases; bases with no gene match: 10. The germline CDR1 and CDR2 sequences are SGHRS and YFSETQ. The CDR3 DNA is TGCGCCAGCAGCGAACAGGGGAGAGTAGGTCAGCCCCAGCATTTT. It encodes CASSEQGRVGQPQHF.

In regard to this clone: At the DNA level, this CDR3 is encoded by other sequences in the same sample as well. CDR3 bases: TGTGCCAGCAGCGTTCGGGGGTCTGGAAACACCATATATTTT. Its translation: CASSVRGSGNTIYF. The chain couples TRBV9 to TRBJ1-3; D is possibly TRBD1 (5 bases). The germline V and J ends were trimmed by 2 bases and 1 base, with 7 bases remaining between them. Per the germline V gene, CDR1 is SGDLS and CDR2 is YYNGEE. CDR3 length: 14 amino acids.

The rearrangement uses TRBV9 and TRBJ1-2; D is perhaps TRBD1 (6 bases). Germline V CDR1 and CDR2: SGDLS, YYNGEE. The CDR3 extends over 15 amino acids. V was pared by 4 bases and J by 0 bases, with 13 bases between. Here the CDR3 reads CASSPQGLPNYGYTF. The CDR3 region has the DNA TGTGCCAGCAGCCCTCAGGGGCTTCCTAACTATGGCTACACCTTC.

This clone has only one observation. The chain is built from TRBV7-7 and TRBJ1-4; TRBD1 aligns across 9 bases. CDR1 is SSHAT and CDR2 is FNYEAQ in the germline V gene (reference sequence). The J segment lost 7 bases and the V segment lost 2 bases, leaving 2 bases of the junction unmatched. The CDR3 runs 14 residues. The CDR3 DNA follows: TGTGCCAGCAGCTTACGGGACAGGGCTGAAAAACTGTTTTTT. Translated, it gives CASSLRDRAEKLFF.

The rearrangement joins TRBV3-1 (or the pseudogene TRBV3-2) to TRBJ1-1, with D possibly TRBD1 on 5 matching bases. This CDR3 contains 13 residues. V was clipped by 10 bases and J by 4 bases, with 16 bases between them. Germline V lookup: CDR1 LGHDT, CDR2 YNNKEL (reference sequence). The DNA of the CDR3 is TGTGCCACCCGGGGGGGTAGGGGCACTGAAGCTTTCTTT. Translation gives CATRGGRGTEAFF.

This clone was found once. This rearrangement joins TRBV24-1 to TRBJ1-2; TRBD1 agrees at 9 bases. The junction had 0 bases not matched to a gene; V was cut back by 4 bases and J by 4 bases. Germline V gene lookup returns CDR1 KGHDR and CDR2 SFDVKD. CDR3 length equals 13 residues. CDR3 in DNA: TGTGCCACCAGTGAGGGACAGGGCTATGGCTACACCTTC. Its translation is CATSEGQGYGYTF.

The gene calls are TRBV5-4 and TRBJ2-3; 9 bases match TRBD2. CDR1 and CDR2 from the germline V gene are SGHNT and YYREEE (reference sequence). CDR3 length: 16 residues. V shed 0 bases and J 5 bases; nucleotides not matched to a gene: 7. The CDR3 DNA sequence: TGTGCCAGCAGCTTGGTTGGCGGGGGGGCGGGAGATACGCAGTATTTT. Protein: CASSLVGGGAGDTQYF. Based on the CDR3 plus reference TRBV5-4 and TRBJ2-3, the full variable domain is ETGVTQSPTHLIKTRGQQVTLRCSSQSGHNTVSWYQQALGQGPQFIFQYYREEENGRGNFPPRFSGLQFPNYSSELNVNALELDDSALYLCASSLVGGGAGDTQYFGPGTRLTVL.

This rearrangement joins TRBV18 to TRBJ1-4; TRBD1 might be the D (5 bases). Trimming removed 8 bases from V and 3 bases from J, with 10 bases in between. CDR1 is KGHSH, CDR2 LQKENI, per germline. The CDR3 spans 13 residues. The CDR3 coding sequence is TGTGCCAGCAGAGGAGGGGCTAATGAAAAACTGTTTTTT. Its protein product is CASRGGANEKLFF.

The chain uses TRBV18 and TRBJ2-5; D remains unclear. V dropped 8 bases and J dropped 5 bases, with 9 bases sitting between them. The CDR3 extends over 11 amino acids. Germline CDR1 and CDR2: KGHSH and LQKENI. As DNA, the CDR3 is TGTGCCAGCCAGGATCGGGAGACCCAGTACTTC. Translation: CASQDRETQYF.

The chain carries TRBV7-9 and TRBJ2-5; D is undetermined. Deletions cut 3 bases from V and 1 base from J, with 15 bases between. Germline CDR1 and CDR2: SEHNR and FQNEAQ (reference sequence). The CDR3 contains 16 residues. CDR3 region: CASSLVSGSFQETQYF. The DNA for the CDR3 is TGTGCCAGCAGCTTGGTGTCAGGAAGTTTCCAAGAGACCCAGTACTTC. Variable domain in full (rest from reference TRBV7-9 and TRBJ2-5): DTGVSQNPRHKITKRGQNVTFRCDPISEHNRLYWYRQTLGQGPEFLTYFQNEAQLEKSRLLSDRFSAERPKGSFSTLEIQRTEQGDSAMYLCASSLVSGSFQETQYFGPGTRLLVL.

The chain has TRBV7-5 and TRBJ1-2; TRBD1 is the table's D call, not checked against the DNA. TRBV7-5 is designated a pseudogene. The CDR3 is made up of 14 amino acids. DNA for the CDR3: TGTGTCAGAAGCTTGACAGGTTTGGGGAATGGCTACACCTTC. This codes for CVRSLTGLGNGYTF.

The chain combines TRBV11-3 with TRBJ1-1, with D unresolved. Germline V gives CDR1 SGHNT, CDR2 YENEEA. The CDR3 totals 12 residues. V was clipped by 8 bases and J by 5 bases, with 12 bases between them. CDR3 nucleotides: TGTGCCAGCTCACAGTCGGGAACTGAAGCTTTCTTT. This gives the protein CASSQSGTEAFF.

This clone has a single count. Within the sample, other DNA sequences also encode this same CDR3. Written as DNA, the CDR3 is TGTGCCACCAGTGACGGACAGGGGGTCAATCAGCCCCAGCATTTT. Protein sequence: CATSDGQGVNQPQHF. The V gene is TRBV24-1, the J gene TRBJ1-5; 10 bases align to TRBD1. The germline gives CDR1 KGHDR, CDR2 SFDVKD. The V gene end was trimmed by 4 bases and the J gene end by 3 bases; junction bases not matched to a gene: 2. The CDR3 is made up of 15 amino acids.

The V gene is TRBV5-1, the J gene TRBJ2-3; D perhaps matches TRBD2 (7 bases). Germline CDR1 reads SGHRS; CDR2 reads YFSETQ. V lost 0 bases, J lost 4 bases, and 12 bases lay in between. CDR3 length: 15 residues. CDR3 loop: CASSLAGGQSDTQYF. In DNA, the CDR3 is TGCGCCAGCAGCTTGGCGGGGGGCCAGTCAGATACGCAGTATTTT.